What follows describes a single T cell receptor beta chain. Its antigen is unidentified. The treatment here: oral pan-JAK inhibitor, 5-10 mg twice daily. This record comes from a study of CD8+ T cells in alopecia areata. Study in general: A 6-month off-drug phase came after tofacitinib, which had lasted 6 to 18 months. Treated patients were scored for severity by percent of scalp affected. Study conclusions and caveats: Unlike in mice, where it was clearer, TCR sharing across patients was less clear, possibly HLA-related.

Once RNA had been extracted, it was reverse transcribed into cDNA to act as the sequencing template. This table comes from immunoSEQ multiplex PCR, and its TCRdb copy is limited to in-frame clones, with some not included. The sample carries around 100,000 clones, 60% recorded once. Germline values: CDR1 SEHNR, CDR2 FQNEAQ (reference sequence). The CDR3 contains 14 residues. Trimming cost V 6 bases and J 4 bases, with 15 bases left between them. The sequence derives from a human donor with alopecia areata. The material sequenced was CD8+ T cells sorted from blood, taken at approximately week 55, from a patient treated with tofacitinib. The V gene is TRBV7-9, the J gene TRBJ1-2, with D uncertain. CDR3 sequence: CASSVGGSTYGYTF. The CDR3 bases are TGTGCCAGCAGTGTGGGTGGAAGCACCTATGGCTACACCTTC.